This T cell receptor (beta chain) was documented in a study of shared clonotypes between healthy human individuals. General study points: Relative to clonotypes present in all four donors, those not shared had lower generation probabilities. How much donors shared clonotypes was expected to be affected by sequencing depth. Incomplete sequencing of sorted subsets was indicated by rarefaction despite large depth.

It was at deep level that the assay was run. The assay was immunoSEQ multiplex PCR, and TCRdb's table has in-frame clones only and misses some. The table records around 1 million clones, about 80% of them present only once. V trimming: 5 bases; J trimming: 6 bases; junction bases outside the gene matches: 9. The CDR3 contains 14 residues. Germline CDR1 SGHTA, CDR2 FQGNSA. To note about this clone: Its cognate antigen is unknown.

The TCR comes from a man aged 18 to 30 in good health. The V and J genes are TRBV7-2 and TRBJ2-7, with TRBD2 identical over 8 bases. The source material was memory CD4+ T cells sorted from blood. Subset described: CD45RA-negative fraction. The CDR3 loop is CASSQGAGVGEQYF. CDR3 in DNA: TGTGCCAGCAGCCAGGGAGCGGGAGTGGGCGAGCAGTACTTC.